Each of the 9 T cell receptor beta chains below was sequenced from the same sample in a study of CD8 T cells in Susac syndrome. It was with random hexamers that about 0.45 to 1 ug RNA was reverse transcribed. TCRdb re-analysed the immunoSEQ multiplex PCR reads in MiXCR, keeping a single row per CDR3 protein. Here the sample spans nearly 110,000 distinct CDR3 sequences, approximately 94% being singletons. Sequencing was carried out using CD8+ T cells from PBMCs. The receptor set was obtained from a human donor with Susac syndrome.

The chain recombines TRBV20-1 with TRBJ2-7, with 8 bases identical to TRBD2. This CDR3 has 15 residues. Trimming at V came to 3 bases and at J to 3 bases, leaving 10 bases not matched to a gene. CDR1 is DFQATT, CDR2 SNEGSKA, per germline (reference sequence). This chain's CDR3 is CSARYIGREVYEQYF. CDR3 DNA: TGCAGTGCTAGGTACATCGGGCGGGAGGTCTACGAGCAGTACTTC.

Only one count was recorded for this clonotype. The genes are TRBV20-1 and TRBJ1-1; no clear D. The V end lost 3 bases, the J end lost 4 bases, and 27 bases lay between the germline ends. This CDR3 comprises 18 residues. Germline lookup yields CDR1 DFQATT and CDR2 SNEGSKA (reference sequence). The CDR3 DNA reads TGCAGTGCTAGTGGAATCCGACACACAGAAGCGCGGAGCACTGAAGCTTTCTTT. Its protein is CSASGIRHTEARSTEAFF.

V is TRBV19 and J is TRBJ2-7; 7 bases are shared with TRBD1. With V trimmed by 10 bases and J by 0 bases, 6 bases remained unmatched. This CDR3 has 13 residues. CDR1 is LNHDA, CDR2 SQIVND, per germline (reference sequence). CDR3 in DNA: TGTGCCACGACGGACAGGTCCTCCTACGAGCAGTACTTC. This sequence encodes CATTDRSSYEQYF.

V and J are TRBV9 and TRBJ2-3, with D possibly called TRBD1 or TRBD2 (5 bases each). The CDR3 is made up of 13 amino acids. Germline V gene data show CDR1 as SGDLS and CDR2 as YYNGEE. Trimming cost V 2 bases and J 2 bases, with 6 bases left between them. The CDR3 loop reads CASSVGTTDTQYF. CDR3 coding DNA: TGTGCCAGCAGCGTTGGGACCACAGATACGCAGTATTTT.

This clonotype was picked up one time. The chain joins TRBV5-5 to TRBJ2-1, with a tentative D call TRBD1 (6 bases). This CDR3 comprises 15 residues. Per the germline V gene, CDR1 is SGHKS and CDR2 is YYEKEE (reference sequence). The V gene lost 3 bases and the J gene lost 6 bases, with 16 bases spanning the gap. The CDR3 loop is CASSYRLGTRNEQFF. The CDR3 DNA reads TGTGCCAGCAGCTATAGGCTAGGGACACGCAATGAGCAGTTCTTC.

For the CDR3, the DNA is TGTGCCAGCAGCTTTGACAGGGTGAATTCACCCCTCCACTTT. It translates to CASSFDRVNSPLHF. V usage is TRBV12-3 or TRBV12-4 and J usage is TRBJ1-6; 7 positions match TRBD1. With 6 bases clipped from V and 7 bases from J, the junction kept 6 bases outside the gene matches. CDR3 length: 14 residues.

The chain combines TRBV20-1 with TRBJ2-7; a weak D match, TRBD1 (6 bases). CDR3 size: 13 residues. The germline V and J ends were trimmed by 5 bases and 0 bases, with 11 bases remaining between them. From germline, CDR1 is DFQATT and CDR2 SNEGSKA (reference sequence). The CDR3 reads CSAADRSSYEQYF. CDR3 bases: TGCAGTGCTGCGGACAGAAGCTCCTACGAGCAGTACTTC.

V usage is TRBV6-2 or TRBV6-3 and J usage is TRBJ2-1; D is possibly TRBD2 (6 bases). Germline CDR1 and CDR2: MNHEY and SVGEGT. The CDR3 has 15 residues. Between the trimmed V and J ends, which lost 2 bases and 9 bases, there was a span of 17 bases. The CDR3 spells CASSYGGTRLFEQFF. CDR3 DNA sequence: TGTGCCAGCAGTTACGGTGGGACTCGCCTCTTTGAGCAGTTCTTC.

This clonotype appeared once. The chain is built from TRBV19 and TRBJ2-1, with 7 bases identical to TRBD2. The CDR3 runs 15 residues. The germline V gene encodes CDR1 LNHDA and CDR2 SQIVND (reference sequence). The J segment lost 3 bases and the V segment lost 4 bases, leaving 6 bases of the junction unmatched. In nucleotides, the CDR3 is TGTGCCAGTAGTACCCCGGGACTACTCTACAATGAGCAGTTCTTC. Translating gives CASSTPGLLYNEQFF.